This entry lists 18 T cell receptor beta chains sequenced from one sample in a study of T cells after yellow fever vaccination. TCRdb analysed the 5' RACE reads with MiXCR anew, one entry per CDR3 protein. The sample includes approximately 580,000 distinct CDR3 sequences, approximately 16% of them seen just once. The source material was PBMCs, sampled more than 4 days after the first yellow fever vaccination. Every receptor here comes from a man younger than 35 who received the YFV17D yellow fever vaccine.

The sample holds a few counts of this clonotype. The chain couples TRBV7-9 to TRBJ2-5, with D hard to call. The CDR3 consists of 12 residues. V was cut by 3 bases and J by 4 bases, with 6 bases left in between. Germline CDR1 is SEHNR and CDR2 is FQNEAQ (reference sequence). The CDR3 nucleotides are TGTGCCAGCAGCTTTGCCCCAGAGACCCAGTACTTC. Translation: CASSFAPETQYF.

This clonotype occurred many times. The chain couples TRBV7-2 to TRBJ2-1; 10 positions agree with TRBD2. Germline V gene data show CDR1 as SGHTA and CDR2 as FQGNSA. This CDR3 is 16 amino acids long. Trimming at V came to 0 bases and at J to 9 bases, leaving 8 bases not matched to a gene. In DNA form, the CDR3 reads TGTGCCAGCAGCTTAGCTCGAGCGGGGGGGCTTAGTGAGCAGTTCTTC. Its protein product is CASSLARAGGLSEQFF.

This clonotype has more than one count but fewer than ten. The V gene is TRBV18, the J gene TRBJ2-5; maybe TRBD1 (6 bases). The CDR3 spans 15 residues. Trimming removed 3 bases at V and 2 bases at J, with 13 bases between. Germline V gives CDR1 KGHSH, CDR2 LQKENI. The chain's CDR3 is CASSPRQGYQETQYF. In DNA, the CDR3 is TGTGCCAGCTCACCCCGTCAGGGGTATCAAGAGACCCAGTACTTC. The entire variable domain, with the rest obtained from reference TRBV18 and TRBJ2-5, is as follows: NAGVMQNPRHLVRRRGQEARLRCSPMKGHSHVYWYRQLPEEGLKFMVYLQKENIIDESGMPKERFSAEFPKEGPSILRIQQVVRGDSAAYFCASSPRQGYQETQYFGPGTRLLVL.

The chain joins TRBV12-5 to TRBJ2-5, with D unclear. Germline CDR1 and CDR2: LGHNT and FRNRAP. This CDR3 is built from 14 residues. Trimming took off 5 bases at V and 5 bases at J, with 15 bases between the two ends. The CDR3 reads CASGGSDLWETQYF. The CDR3 region has the DNA TGTGCTAGTGGTGGGTCGGACCTCTGGGAGACCCAGTACTTC.

In its sample, this clonotype was seen a few times. The chain uses TRBV12-3 or TRBV12-4 and TRBJ1-1, with 8 bases matching TRBD1. With V trimmed by 6 bases and J by 5 bases, 8 bases remained unmatched. CDR3 length: 14 residues. The CDR3 region has the DNA TGTGCCAGCAGCCTTCCAGGGGGCCGGACTGAAGCTTTCTTT. Amino acids: CASSLPGGRTEAFF.

This clonotype was picked up a small number of times. The chain joins TRBV20-1 to TRBJ2-5; possibly TRBD2 for D (6 bases). The V gene lost 3 bases and the J gene lost 2 bases, with 13 bases spanning the gap. This CDR3 spans 14 amino acids. Germline-derived CDR1 and CDR2 are DFQATT and SNEGSKA (reference sequence). The CDR3 DNA sequence: TGCAGTGCTAGCAATCGACTAGGGCAAGAGACCCAGTACTTC. This codes for CSASNRLGQETQYF.

This clonotype was recorded a few times. This chain uses TRBV27 with TRBJ1-5; 10 nucleotides line up with TRBD1. The CDR3 has 15 residues. Trimming took 6 bases from V and 5 from J; bases not matched to a gene: 7. Germline CDR1 reads MNHEY; CDR2 reads SMNVEV (reference sequence). CDR3: CASSPLGTGDQPQHF. The CDR3 coding sequence is TGTGCCAGCAGCCCGCTCGGGACAGGGGATCAGCCCCAGCATTTT.

The chain joins TRBV6-5 to TRBJ2-5; D is perhaps TRBD2 (6 bases). This CDR3 has 14 amino acids. Trimming took 4 bases from V and 5 from J, leaving 14 bases between them. Germline-derived CDR1 and CDR2 are MNHEY and SVGAGI. CDR3 sequence (DNA): TGTGCCAGCAGTTCTCCACTAGCCGGGGAGACCCAGTACTTC. Translating it yields CASSSPLAGETQYF.

This clonotype was counted between two and nine times. The genes are TRBV9 and TRBJ2-2, with TRBD1 matching 7 bases. Unmatched junction bases numbered 6, after V lost 3 bases and J lost 1 base. This CDR3 has 16 residues. The germline gives CDR1 SGDLS, CDR2 YYNGEE. CDR3 DNA: TGTGCCAGCAGCGCTAGGACAGGCCGGAACACCGGGGAGCTGTTTTTT. This sequence encodes CASSARTGRNTGELFF.

The chain combines TRBV18 with TRBJ2-3; either TRBD1 or TRBD2 may fit D (5 bases each). The CDR3 runs to 14 residues. V shed 3 bases and J shed 5 bases, with 12 bases lying between them. The V gene's germline CDR1 is KGHSH and CDR2 LQKENI. The CDR3 loop is CASSPRDREDTQYF. CDR3 bases: TGTGCCAGCTCACCCCGGGACCGAGAAGATACGCAGTATTTT.

This clonotype came up a few times. The rearrangement uses TRBV4-3 and TRBJ2-3; 13 bases fit TRBD2. Germline lookup yields CDR1 LGHNA and CDR2 YSLEER. The junction had 5 bases not matched to a gene; V was cut back by 4 bases and J by 4 bases. This CDR3 has 16 residues. The CDR3 region has the DNA TGCGCCAGCAGCCGCCAACTAGCGGGGGGGCCAGATACGCAGTATTTT. It encodes CASSRQLAGGPDTQYF.

In this sample, this clonotype turned up a few times. The chain carries TRBV6-5 and TRBJ2-5; no reliable D call. Germline values: CDR1 MNHEY, CDR2 SVGAGI. V shed 2 bases and J shed 1 base, with 14 bases lying between them. The CDR3 runs to 16 residues. The CDR3 region is CASSYRMGYLQETQYF. The CDR3 DNA reads TGTGCCAGCAGTTACCGGATGGGTTACCTCCAAGAGACCCAGTACTTC.

This clonotype was seen more than once but under ten times. This chain joins TRBV7-9 and TRBJ2-2; tentative D call: TRBD1 (6 bases). CDR1 and CDR2 from the germline V gene are SEHNR and FQNEAQ (reference sequence). CDR3 length: 15 residues. The ends were cut back, 4 bases at V and 1 base at J, with 10 bases in the middle. The CDR3 reads CASSSGTQNTGELFF. DNA of the CDR3: TGTGCCAGCAGCTCCGGGACACAGAACACCGGGGAGCTGTTTTTT.

In its sample, this clonotype was seen once. This could be a read error, since a much larger clone is one nucleotide away. V and J are TRBV5-1 and TRBJ1-1; 7 bases line up with TRBD1. The CDR3 runs to 14 residues. Losses at the gene ends were 4 bases for V and 4 bases for J; bases not matched to a gene: 7. Germline V gives CDR1 SGHRS, CDR2 YFSETQ. The CDR3 bases are TGCGCCAGCAGCAGAACAGGGGTGGGCACTGAAGCTTTCTTT. Amino acids: CASSRTGVGTEAFF.

This clonotype was seen many times. J is TRBJ2-3 and V is TRBV7-9; D remains ambiguous. From germline, CDR1 is SEHNR and CDR2 FQNEAQ (reference sequence). CDR3 size: 14 residues. The V end lost 0 bases, the J end lost 0 bases, and 4 bases lay between the germline ends. In DNA form, the CDR3 reads TGTGCCAGCAGCTTAGCCTACAGCACAGATACGCAGTATTTT. It codes for CASSLAYSTDTQYF.

The rearrangement joins TRBV6-1 to TRBJ2-2; a possible D gene is TRBD1 (6 bases). V was trimmed by 0 bases and J by 4 bases, leaving 12 bases between them. Germline CDR1 is MNHNS and CDR2 is SASEGT. The CDR3 consists of 16 residues. CDR3 in DNA: TGTGCCAGCAGTGAAGCGAGGGGGTGGAGCACCGGGGAGCTGTTTTTT. This gives the protein CASSEARGWSTGELFF.

This chain uses TRBV7-8 with TRBJ2-7, with D unclear. Germline lookup yields CDR1 SGHVS and CDR2 FQNEAQ. V lost 3 bases to trimming and J lost 2 bases, with 17 bases between them. The CDR3 extends over 16 amino acids. The CDR3 is CASSFHRVNPPYEQYV. CDR3 coding DNA: TGTGCCAGCAGCTTTCACCGCGTGAACCCACCCTACGAGCAGTACGTC.

The rearrangement uses TRBV4-2 and TRBJ1-2; 8 positions agree with TRBD1. Trimming cost V 1 base and J 3 bases; bases outside gene matches: 4. CDR1 is LGHNA and CDR2 is YNFKEQ in the germline V gene. The CDR3 length is 15 residues. The CDR3 DNA follows: TGTGCCAGCAGCCAAGTAACGACAGGGGACTATGGCTACACCTTC. Amino acid sequence: CASSQVTTGDYGYTF.